Sequencing of this T cell receptor beta chain was carried out in a study of T cell changes during pregnancy in multiple sclerosis. Sequencing used immunoSEQ multiplex PCR; TCRdb keeps in-frame clones, though not all of them. The sample includes 100,000 or so clones, 94% of them seen just once. This sequence was found in a female donor in good health, enrolled as a control in a pregnancy study. The sample was peripheral blood, taken after pregnancy.

The chain's CDR3 is CASRPAQGSGETQYF. CDR3 sequence (DNA): TGCGCCAGCAGACCCGCGCAGGGGTCTGGGGAGACCCAGTACTTC. The chain combines TRBV5-1 with TRBJ2-5; D possibly corresponds to TRBD1 (6 bases). The CDR3 totals 15 residues. CDR1 and CDR2 from the germline V gene are SGHRS and YFSETQ. The V gene lost 5 bases and the J gene lost 5 bases, with 19 bases spanning the gap.